A selection of T cell receptor beta chains follows, all from one sample in a study of T cells expressing NK-cell markers. Each CDR3 protein gets one entry in TCRdb, which reprocessed the 5' RACE reads and gives no DNA. In all, the sample yields about 460,000 distinct CDR3 sequences. Material for sequencing was blood T cells: a sorted CD56 or NKG2C T cell subset, CD4+ or CD8+ T cells, or bulk PBMC T cells (not recorded which). All receptors derive from a woman aged 50 to 60 in good health. The CDR3 runs from the conserved cysteine through the conserved F or W. Fields, in order: V gene, J gene, CDR3 protein.

v_gene: TRBV5-6; j_gene: TRBJ1-5; CDR3aa: CASSLRNQPQHF
v_gene: TRBV7-2; j_gene: TRBJ2-7; CDR3aa: CASSTTATSASYEQYF
v_gene: TRBV11-2; j_gene: TRBJ2-1; CDR3aa: CASSLGGNRGNEQFF
v_gene: TRBV11-2; j_gene: TRBJ2-5; CDR3aa: CASSSTGVVWETQYF
v_gene: TRBV7-2; j_gene: TRBJ2-3; CDR3aa: CASSFLSRIASDTQYF
v_gene: TRBV5-1; j_gene: TRBJ2-2; CDR3aa: CASSLIEGDTGELFF
v_gene: TRBV7-9; j_gene: TRBJ1-2; CDR3aa: CASSKGEANYGYTF
v_gene: TRBV5-6; j_gene: TRBJ2-5; CDR3aa: CASSYRPYQETQYF
v_gene: TRBV7-3; j_gene: TRBJ2-3; CDR3aa: CASSHRSGSTNTQYF
v_gene: TRBV21-1; j_gene: TRBJ1-5; CDR3aa: CASSKVATASNQPQHF
v_gene: TRBV29-1; j_gene: TRBJ2-1; CDR3aa: CSVGHRGPNEQFF
v_gene: TRBV5-4; j_gene: TRBJ2-3; CDR3aa: CASSGRDPNTDTQYF
v_gene: TRBV10-3; j_gene: TRBJ2-3; CDR3aa: CAISEITGTDTQYF
v_gene: TRBV20-1; j_gene: TRBJ2-1; CDR3aa: CSARKDRGGNNEQFF
v_gene: TRBV10-1; j_gene: TRBJ1-2; CDR3aa: CASRGTRNYGYTF
v_gene: TRBV5-1; j_gene: TRBJ2-7; CDR3aa: CASSLIAGAYEQYF
v_gene: TRBV29-1; j_gene: TRBJ2-3; CDR3aa: CSSRAAGVADTQYF
v_gene: TRBV3-1; j_gene: TRBJ2-5; CDR3aa: CASSQGRVETQYF
v_gene: TRBV27; j_gene: TRBJ1-1; CDR3aa: CASSLRGEWAEAFF
v_gene: TRBV3-1; j_gene: TRBJ2-2; CDR3aa: CASSQVGTGELFF